The 17 T cell receptor beta chains below come from one sample, sequenced in a study of blood T cell repertoires in COVID-19. Clones were read by immunoSEQ multiplex PCR, and TCRdb kept only the in-frame ones, dropping some. The table lists over 65,000 clones, roughly 86% of them singletons. The specimen was peripheral blood. All receptors derive from a human donor in a cohort sampled during active COVID-19.

J is TRBJ1-4 and V is TRBV27, with TRBD1 as a possible D gene (6 bases). The germline V and J ends were trimmed by 5 bases and 8 bases, with 15 bases remaining between them. This CDR3 has 14 residues. CDR1 is MNHEY and CDR2 is SMNVEV in the germline V gene (reference sequence). The CDR3, as DNA: TGTGCCAGCAGTGACCAGGGGCGGGCCGAAAAACTGTTTTTT. Its protein product is CASSDQGRAEKLFF. Complete variable domain (other parts from reference TRBV27 and TRBJ1-4): EAQVTQNPRYLITVTGKKLTVTCSQNMNHEYMSWYRQDPGLGLRQIYYSMNVEVTDKGDVPEGYKVSRKEKRNFPLILESPSPNQTSLYFCASSDQGRAEKLFFGSGTQLSVL.

This rearrangement joins TRBV25-1 to TRBJ2-5; tentative D call: TRBD2 (5 bases). Trimming pared 4 bases from V and 0 bases from J, leaving 9 bases between. The germline V gene encodes CDR1 MGHDK and CDR2 SYGVNS. CDR3 length: 14 amino acids. Written as DNA, the CDR3 is TGTGCCAGCAGTGCTGACGGGGACCAAGAGACCCAGTACTTC. Residues: CASSADGDQETQYF.

The chain couples TRBV5-1 to TRBJ1-4, with D perhaps matching TRBD1 (6 bases). V lost 3 bases and J 7 bases, leaving 13 bases between the germline ends. The CDR3 has 14 residues. Germline V gives CDR1 SGHRS, CDR2 YFSETQ. CDR3 coding DNA: TGCGCCAGCAGCTCTGGACAGCCTGGTGAAAAACTGTTTTTT. This sequence encodes CASSSGQPGEKLFF.

The chain is built from TRBV5-1 and TRBJ1-1, with D possibly matching TRBD1 (5 bases). Germline-derived CDR1 and CDR2 are SGHRS and YFSETQ. V was clipped by 4 bases and J by 0 bases, with 13 bases between them. The CDR3 covers 15 residues. The CDR3 sequence: CASSRSGGLNTEAFF. The CDR3 DNA sequence: TGCGCCAGCAGCAGGTCGGGGGGATTGAACACTGAAGCTTTCTTT.

The J gene is TRBJ1-4, the V gene TRBV5-8; 7 positions agree with TRBD1. CDR1 is SGHTS, CDR2 YDEGEE, per germline. Trimming removed 4 bases from V and 5 bases from J; junction bases left unmatched: 2. This CDR3 is 13 amino acids long. CDR3 sequence (DNA): TGTGCCAGCAGCCGGGACAGAAATGAAAAACTGTTTTTT. This translates into CASSRDRNEKLFF.

V gene TRBV2 combines with J gene TRBJ2-3, with TRBD1 matching over 7 bases. The V and J ends lost 8 bases and 2 bases, in that order; junction bases with no gene match: 7. This CDR3 region has 14 residues. Germline values: CDR1 SNHLY, CDR2 FYNNEI. The CDR3 is CASVQGETTDTQYF. DNA for the CDR3: TGTGCCAGCGTTCAGGGGGAGACCACAGATACGCAGTATTTT.

The gene calls are TRBV7-2 and TRBJ1-2, with 9 bases aligning to TRBD1. Germline V gene data show CDR1 as SGHTA and CDR2 as FQGNSA. The CDR3 covers 16 residues. Trimming took 1 base from V and 4 from J; bases not matched to a gene: 7. CDR3 DNA: TGTGCCAGCAGCTTAGATTTGGGGACAGGGCGCTATGGCTACACCTTC. Amino acid sequence: CASSLDLGTGRYGYTF.

This chain connects TRBV10-3 to TRBJ2-3, with D perhaps TRBD1 (7 bases). This CDR3 is built from 14 residues. The germline CDR1 and CDR2 sequences are ENHRY and SYGVKD. The germline V and J ends were trimmed by 6 bases and 0 bases, with 10 bases remaining between them. The CDR3 coding sequence is TGTGCCATCAGCGGGGGACAGAGCACAGATACGCAGTATTTT. This sequence encodes CAISGGQSTDTQYF.

V usage is TRBV19 and J usage is TRBJ1-4, with a tentative D call TRBD1 (6 bases). Germline V CDR1 and CDR2: LNHDA, SQIVND (reference sequence). V shed 5 bases and J shed 8 bases, with 12 bases lying between them. CDR3 length equals 13 residues. DNA of the CDR3: TGTGCCAGTAGTCGACGGCAGGGGGAAAAACTGTTTTTT. Amino acid sequence: CASSRRQGEKLFF.

The chain joins TRBV6-5 to TRBJ1-2; D may be TRBD1 (6 bases). Germline V gene data show CDR1 as MNHEY and CDR2 as SVGAGI. The V end was cut by 5 bases, the J end by 4 bases, with 17 bases between. The CDR3 sequence is 15 residues long. CDR3 sequence reads: CASSRRGGPVYGYTF. CDR3 in DNA: TGTGCCAGCAGTCGACGCGGGGGGCCCGTCTATGGCTACACCTTC.

The V gene is TRBV2, the J gene TRBJ2-7; D is possibly TRBD2 (6 bases). Germline CDR1 is SNHLY and CDR2 is FYNNEI. Trimming took off 1 base at V and 4 bases at J, with 14 bases between the two ends. CDR3 length: 15 amino acids. CDR3 in amino acids: CASSEGGVPYYEQYF. The CDR3 bases are TGTGCCAGCAGTGAAGGGGGGGTCCCCTATTACGAGCAGTACTTC.

V and J are TRBV5-1 and TRBJ2-5; D might be TRBD1 (6 bases). The CDR3 length is 15 residues. Germline V CDR1 and CDR2: SGHRS, YFSETQ. V lost 1 base, J lost 5 bases, and 15 bases lay in between. CDR3 amino acids: CASSLSQGVKETQYF. The DNA for the CDR3 is TGCGCCAGCAGCTTGTCACAGGGTGTGAAGGAGACCCAGTACTTC.

In its sample, this clone ranks as medium-sized. One end of the junction fails to match germline, which may point to a read error. Other DNA sequences in the sample encode the same CDR3. The J gene is TRBJ1-2, the V gene TRBV4-1, with a tentative D call TRBD1 (5 bases). Germline CDR1 and CDR2: MGHRA and YSYEKL. This CDR3 has 14 residues. The CDR3 region is CASSQGGGDRIPSF. The CDR3 bases are TGCGCCAGCAGCCAAGGCGGGGGTGACCGTATCCCATCCTTC.

This chain joins TRBV6-6 and TRBJ2-7; D might be TRBD1 (6 bases). Per the germline V gene, CDR1 is MNHNY and CDR2 is SVGAGI (reference sequence). V lost 6 bases, J lost 0 bases, and 15 bases lay in between. The CDR3 is 15 amino acids. This chain's CDR3 is CASRSRDTNSYEQYF. The CDR3 bases are TGTGCCAGCAGGTCCCGGGACACGAACTCCTACGAGCAGTACTTC.

The chain recombines TRBV7-2 with TRBJ1-4; 8 bases match TRBD1. Germline V gene data show CDR1 as SGHTA and CDR2 as FQGNSA. V lost 6 bases to trimming and J lost 7 bases; unmatched junction nucleotides: 13. This CDR3 is 16 amino acids long. The CDR3 region has the DNA TGTGCCAGCAGTTCCGGACAGGGTTTTAGTGGTGAAAAACTGTTTTTT. Amino acids: CASSSGQGFSGEKLFF.

V and J are TRBV5-1 and TRBJ2-1; TRBD2 matches 11 bases. The CDR3 covers 16 residues. Germline V lookup: CDR1 SGHRS, CDR2 YFSETQ. The ends lost 2 bases at V and 9 bases at J; junction bases unmatched: 10. The CDR3 sequence: CASSLSGASGGLEQFF. Here the CDR3 DNA reads TGCGCCAGCAGCTTATCCGGGGCTAGCGGGGGGCTTGAGCAGTTCTTC. The full variable domain, rest sourced from reference TRBV5-1 and TRBJ2-1, is KAGVTQTPRYLIKTRGQQVTLSCSPISGHRSVSWYQQTPGQGLQFLFEYFSETQRNKGNFPGRFSGRQFSNSRSEMNVSTLELGDSALYLCASSLSGASGGLEQFFGPGTRLTVL.

V and J are TRBV19 and TRBJ2-3; D is perhaps TRBD2 (5 bases). CDR1 is LNHDA and CDR2 is SQIVND in the germline V gene (reference sequence). This CDR3 has 14 residues. Trimming shortened V by 7 bases and J by 6 bases, and 17 bases separated the two germline ends. CDR3 loop: CASTTRRLPDTQYF. In nucleotides, the CDR3 is TGTGCCAGTACCACACGGAGGCTTCCGGATACGCAGTATTTT.